Listed here is a single TCR beta chain. The data belong to a study of T cell responses to AZD1222 COVID-19 vaccine. The CDR3 totals 19 residues. V trimming: 5 bases; J trimming: 0 bases; junction bases outside the gene matches: 15. The germline gives CDR1 SGHVS, CDR2 FNYEAQ. Assay: immunoSEQ multiplex PCR; the TCRdb copy retains only in-frame clones and omits some. The sample carries more than 95,000 clones, 80% to 95% recorded once. V is TRBV7-6 and J is TRBJ2-2, with TRBD2 identical over 7 bases. The receptor comes from an adult in good health. Here the sequenced sample was peripheral blood, taken on day 0 of MenACWY control vaccination. The CDR3 coding sequence is TGTGCCAGCAGCCAACCTCTGGGGGGAGGGCCGGCGAACACCGGGGAGCTGTTTTTT. This encodes CASSQPLGGGPANTGELFF.